These 17 T cell receptor beta chains came from one sample sequenced in a study of shared clonotypes between healthy human individuals. Data came from immunoSEQ multiplex PCR; TCRdb stores just in-frame clones and leaves some out. Of more than 850,000 clones detected, approximately 80% appear once; the ten largest clones hold approximately 0.5%. Sequenced sample: memory CD4+ T cells from PBMCs. Subset denoted: CD45RA-negative fraction. The receptors come from a man younger than 35 in good health. Some clones in this sample may be carry-over from other donors' samples.

J is TRBJ2-6 and V is TRBV29-1; the D is unclear. There are 14 residues in the CDR3. Per the germline V gene, CDR1 is SQVTM and CDR2 is ANQGSEA. V was cut by 6 bases and J by 2 bases, with 11 bases left in between. The CDR3 DNA reads as TGCAGCGTCGGAGCCAATGCTGGGGCCAACGTCCTGACTTTC. It translates to CSVGANAGANVLTF.

The chain employs TRBV10-2 and TRBJ2-5, with D possibly being TRBD1 (6 bases). Germline V CDR1 and CDR2: WSHSY, SAAADI. The V end was cut by 5 bases, the J end by 1 base, with 11 bases between. The CDR3 is made up of 14 amino acids. The CDR3 coding sequence is TGCGCCAGCAGTCAGGGGCAGGCCCAAGAGACCCAGTACTTC. This sequence encodes CASSQGQAQETQYF.

V and J are TRBV6-1 and TRBJ1-5; D not resolved. From germline, CDR1 is MNHNS and CDR2 SASEGT. The CDR3 totals 14 residues. Trimming pared 4 bases from V and 0 bases from J, leaving 7 bases between. The CDR3 coding sequence is TGTGCCAGCAGTGGGCAGCTTAGCAATCAGCCCCAGCATTTT. It is translated as CASSGQLSNQPQHF.

V and J are TRBV25-1 and TRBJ2-5; 10 nucleotides match TRBD1. The V and J ends lost 4 bases and 1 base, in that order; junction bases with no gene match: 12. This CDR3 region has 18 residues. The germline CDR1 and CDR2 sequences are MGHDK and SYGVNS. CDR3 sequence: CASSAVTGGVRLQETQYF. The CDR3 coding sequence is TGTGCCAGCAGTGCCGTGACAGGGGGCGTAAGACTCCAAGAGACCCAGTACTTC.

The chain couples TRBV30 to TRBJ1-5; D remains unclear. The CDR3 sequence is 13 residues long. V was clipped by 1 base and J by 2 bases, with 6 bases between them. From germline, CDR1 is GTSNPN and CDR2 SVGIG (reference sequence). In DNA, the CDR3 is TGTGCCTGGAGTGAGGCTGGCAATCAGCCCCAGCATTTT. This codes for CAWSEAGNQPQHF.

This clone appeared a few times. CDR3 bases: TGTGCCAGCAGTGAAGGTTTTCAGCCCCAGCATTTT. Residues: CASSEGFQPQHF. The chain is built from TRBV6-1 and TRBJ1-5; D is uncertain. CDR1 and CDR2 from the germline V gene are MNHNS and SASEGT. This CDR3 is built from 12 residues. V lost 1 base and J lost 6, with 4 bases in between.

The chain couples TRBV5-1 to TRBJ1-4; TRBD1 aligns across 9 bases. This CDR3 region has 16 residues. With 2 bases clipped from V and 1 base from J, the junction kept 3 bases outside the gene matches. CDR1 SGHRS and CDR2 YFSETQ come from the germline V gene. CDR3 sequence: CASSFTGGGTNEKLFF. CDR3 DNA sequence: TGCGCCAGCAGCTTCACAGGGGGCGGAACTAATGAAAAACTGTTTTTT.

The table lists this clone with many counts. Other DNA sequences in the sample encode the same CDR3. The gene calls are TRBV27 and TRBJ2-5; no firm D call. Germline lookup yields CDR1 MNHEY and CDR2 SMNVEV (reference sequence). With 0 bases removed from V and 5 bases from J, the gap between germline ends came to 10 bases. This CDR3 contains 14 residues. DNA of the CDR3: TGTGCCAGCAGTTTATCGAGCCCGGAGGAGACCCAGTACTTC. Translation: CASSLSSPEETQYF.

This clone was seen only a few times. CDR3 protein: CASSLVGLADRSSYNEQFF. Written as DNA, the CDR3 is TGCGCCAGCAGCTTGGTTGGACTAGCGGACCGGAGCTCCTACAATGAGCAGTTCTTC. The gene calls are TRBV4-1 and TRBJ2-1; 10 bases are a match to TRBD2. From germline, CDR1 is MGHRA and CDR2 YSYEKL. The CDR3 runs to 19 residues. With V trimmed by 5 bases and J by 0 bases, 13 bases remained unmatched.

This clone was seen repeatedly, ten times or more. Additional DNA sequences in this sample encode the identical CDR3. This chain connects TRBV27 to TRBJ2-7, with D maybe TRBD1 (6 bases). The CDR3 extends over 15 amino acids. The ends were cut back, 2 bases at V and 3 bases at J, with 14 bases in the middle. The V gene's germline CDR1 is MNHEY and CDR2 SMNVEV (reference sequence). CDR3 amino acids: CASSLQAGASYEQYF. For the CDR3, the DNA is TGTGCCAGCAGTTTACAGGCAGGGGCGAGCTACGAGCAGTACTTC.

This rearrangement joins TRBV5-5 to TRBJ1-5; D remains ambiguous. The CDR3 runs to 14 residues. Looked up from germline, CDR1 is SGHKS and CDR2 is YYEKEE (reference sequence). V shed 0 bases and J shed 5 bases, with 9 bases lying between them. In DNA, the CDR3 is TGTGCCAGCAGCTTGGAAGGGTTGGATCAGCCCCAGCATTTT. Its translation: CASSLEGLDQPQHF.

The chain is built from TRBV6-6 and TRBJ2-1, with 10 nucleotides matching TRBD2. Trimming at V came to 5 bases and at J to 7 bases, leaving 8 bases not matched to a gene. The CDR3 sequence is 15 residues long. The germline V gene has CDR1 MNHNY and CDR2 SVGAGI (reference sequence). CDR3 sequence: CASSASSGRGNEQFF. The CDR3 nucleotides are TGTGCCAGCAGTGCCTCTAGCGGGAGAGGTAATGAGCAGTTCTTC.

J is TRBJ1-3 and V is TRBV28; no definite D call. Trimming took off 8 bases at V and 0 bases at J, with 8 bases between the two ends. The CDR3 extends over 13 amino acids. CDR1 is MDHEN and CDR2 is SYDVKM in the germline V gene. Written as DNA, the CDR3 is TGTGCCAGCTTCGGACTCTCTGGAAACACCATATATTTT. This gives the protein CASFGLSGNTIYF.

The V gene is TRBV9, the J gene TRBJ1-4; D is unresolved. The V and J ends lost 0 bases and 8 bases respectively, with 14 bases between them. Germline V lookup: CDR1 SGDLS, CDR2 YYNGEE. CDR3 size: 15 residues. Here the CDR3 reads CASSVGIEVREKLFF. The DNA for the CDR3 is TGTGCCAGCAGCGTAGGGATCGAGGTCCGCGAAAAACTGTTTTTT.

This chain connects TRBV28 to TRBJ1-3; D unclear. The CDR3 loop spans 13 amino acids. Looked up from germline, CDR1 is MDHEN and CDR2 is SYDVKM. V was pared by 4 bases and J by 3 bases, with 7 bases between. CDR3 in amino acids: CASSSRDGNTIYF. The CDR3 DNA reads as TGTGCCAGCAGTTCCCGTGATGGAAACACCATATATTTT.

The rearrangement uses TRBV21-1 and TRBJ2-2; the table's D call TRBD2 went unverified against the DNA. TRBV21-1 is an annotated pseudogene. CDR3 length equals 18 residues. In DNA form, the CDR3 reads TGTGCCAGCAGAAGGATGGGACTCTTTGAATCGAACACCGGGGAGCTGTTTTTT. As protein: CASRRMGLFESNTGELFF.

This clone was observed a handful of times. A read error may produce the germline difference seen at one junction end. This chain connects TRBV10-3 to TRBJ2-3; maybe TRBD2 (6 bases). Germline V lookup: CDR1 ENHRY, CDR2 SYGVKD. This CDR3 contains 13 residues. The CDR3 is CAISADSGGTGDF. DNA of the CDR3: TGTGCCATCAGTGCCGATAGCGGCGGGACTGGGGATTTT.